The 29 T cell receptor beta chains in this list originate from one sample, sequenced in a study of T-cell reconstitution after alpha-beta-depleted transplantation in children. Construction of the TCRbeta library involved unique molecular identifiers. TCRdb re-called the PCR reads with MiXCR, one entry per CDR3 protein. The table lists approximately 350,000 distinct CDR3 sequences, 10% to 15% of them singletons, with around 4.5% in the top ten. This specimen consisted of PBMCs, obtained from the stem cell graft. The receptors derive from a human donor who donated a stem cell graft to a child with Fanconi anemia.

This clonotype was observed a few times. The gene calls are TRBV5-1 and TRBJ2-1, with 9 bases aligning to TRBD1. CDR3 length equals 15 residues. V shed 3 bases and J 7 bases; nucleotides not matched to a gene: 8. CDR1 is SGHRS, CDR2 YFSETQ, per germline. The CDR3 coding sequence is TGCGCCAGCAGCTATGGGACAGGGTTGGGGAATGAGCAGTTCTTC. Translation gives CASSYGTGLGNEQFF.

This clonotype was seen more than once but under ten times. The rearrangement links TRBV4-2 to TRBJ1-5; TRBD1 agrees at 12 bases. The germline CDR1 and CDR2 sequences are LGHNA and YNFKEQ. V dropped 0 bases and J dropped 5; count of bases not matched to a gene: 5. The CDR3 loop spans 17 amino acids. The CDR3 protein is CASSQDGTGGWDQPQHF. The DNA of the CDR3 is TGTGCCAGCAGCCAAGACGGGACAGGGGGCTGGGATCAGCCCCAGCATTTT.

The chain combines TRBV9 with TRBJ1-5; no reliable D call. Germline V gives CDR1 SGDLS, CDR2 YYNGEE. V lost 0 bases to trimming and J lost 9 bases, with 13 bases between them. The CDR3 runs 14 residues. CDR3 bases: TGTGCCAGCAGCGTAGGAGGTCTAGGTCGGCCCCAGCATTTT. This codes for CASSVGGLGRPQHF.

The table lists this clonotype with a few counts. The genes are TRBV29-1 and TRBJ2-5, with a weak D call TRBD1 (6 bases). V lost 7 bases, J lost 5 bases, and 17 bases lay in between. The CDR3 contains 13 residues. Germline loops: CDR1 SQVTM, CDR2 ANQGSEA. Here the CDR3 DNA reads TGCAGCGCCCGGGACACCCCCAGGGAGACCCAGTACTTC. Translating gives CSARDTPRETQYF.

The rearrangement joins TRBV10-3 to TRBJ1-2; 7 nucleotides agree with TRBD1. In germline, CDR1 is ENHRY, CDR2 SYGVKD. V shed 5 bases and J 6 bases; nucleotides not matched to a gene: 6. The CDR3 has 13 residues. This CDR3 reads CAISQGGTDGYTF. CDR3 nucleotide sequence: TGTGCCATCAGTCAGGGGGGTACGGATGGCTACACCTTC.

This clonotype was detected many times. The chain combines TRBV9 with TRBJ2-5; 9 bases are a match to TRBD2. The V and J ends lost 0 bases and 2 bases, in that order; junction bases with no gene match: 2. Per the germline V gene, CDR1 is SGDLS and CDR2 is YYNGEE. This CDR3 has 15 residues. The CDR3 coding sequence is TGTGCCAGCAGCGTAGAGACTAGCGGACAAGAGACCCAGTACTTC. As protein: CASSVETSGQETQYF.

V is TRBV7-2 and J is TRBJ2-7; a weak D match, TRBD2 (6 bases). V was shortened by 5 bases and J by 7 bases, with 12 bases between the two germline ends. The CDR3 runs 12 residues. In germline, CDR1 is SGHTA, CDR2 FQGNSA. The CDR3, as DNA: TGTGCCAGCAGCCCCTCGGGGAGGGAGCAGTACTTC. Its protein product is CASSPSGREQYF.

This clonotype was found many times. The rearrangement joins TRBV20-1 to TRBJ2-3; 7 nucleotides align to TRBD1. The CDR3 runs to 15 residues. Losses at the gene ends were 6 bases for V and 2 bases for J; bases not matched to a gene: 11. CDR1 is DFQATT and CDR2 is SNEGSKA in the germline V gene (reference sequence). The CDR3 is CSAPPRDRTTDTQYF. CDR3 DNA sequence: TGCAGTGCCCCACCCCGGGACAGAACCACAGATACGCAGTATTTT.

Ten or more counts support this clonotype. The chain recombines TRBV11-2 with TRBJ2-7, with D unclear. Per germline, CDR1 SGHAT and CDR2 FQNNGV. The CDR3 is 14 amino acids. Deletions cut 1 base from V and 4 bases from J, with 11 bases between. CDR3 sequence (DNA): TGTGCCAGCAGCTTAGGGGGATTGAGGTACGAGCAGTACTTC. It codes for CASSLGGLRYEQYF. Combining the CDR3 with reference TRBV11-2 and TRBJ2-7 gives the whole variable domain EAGVAQSPRYKIIEKRQSVAFWCNPISGHATLYWYQQILGQGPKLLIQFQNNGVVDDSQLPKDRFSAERLKGVDSTLKIQPAKLEDSAVYLCASSLGGLRYEQYFGPGTRLTVT.

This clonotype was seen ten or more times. CDR3 coding DNA: TGCGCCAGCAGCTCCCCGACAGGGGGCTTCAACGAGCAGTACTTC. Amino acids: CASSSPTGGFNEQYF. The chain links TRBV5-1 to TRBJ2-7; 10 nucleotides line up with TRBD1. The CDR3 is 15 residues long. With 3 bases clipped from V and 5 bases from J, the junction kept 8 bases outside the gene matches. Germline V gene lookup returns CDR1 SGHRS and CDR2 YFSETQ.

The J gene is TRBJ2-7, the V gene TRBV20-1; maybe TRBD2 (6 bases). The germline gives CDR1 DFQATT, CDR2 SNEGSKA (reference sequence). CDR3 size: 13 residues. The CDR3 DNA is TGCAGCGTCCCGCAGGAGGGTTCCTACGAGCAGTACTTC. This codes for CSVPQEGSYEQYF.

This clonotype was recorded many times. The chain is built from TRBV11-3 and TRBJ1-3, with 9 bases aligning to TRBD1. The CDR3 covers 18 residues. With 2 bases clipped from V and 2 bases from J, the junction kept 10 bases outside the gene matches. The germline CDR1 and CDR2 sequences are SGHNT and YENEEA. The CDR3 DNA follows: TGTGCCAGCAGCTTACTCAGCGGGGGACAGGGCACTGGAAACACCATATATTTT. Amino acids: CASSLLSGGQGTGNTIYF.

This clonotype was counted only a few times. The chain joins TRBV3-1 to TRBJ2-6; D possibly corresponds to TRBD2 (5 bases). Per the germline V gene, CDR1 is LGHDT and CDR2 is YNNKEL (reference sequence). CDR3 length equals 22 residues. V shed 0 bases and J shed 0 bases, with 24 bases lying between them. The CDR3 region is CASSQDRWRGLSLNSGANVLTF. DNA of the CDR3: TGTGCCAGCAGCCAAGATAGGTGGCGTGGACTCAGCCTTAACTCTGGGGCCAACGTCCTGACTTTC.

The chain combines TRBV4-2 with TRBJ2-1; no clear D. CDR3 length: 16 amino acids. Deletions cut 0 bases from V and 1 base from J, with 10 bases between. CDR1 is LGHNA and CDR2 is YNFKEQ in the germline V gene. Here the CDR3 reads CASSQEMTPSYNEQFF. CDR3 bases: TGTGCCAGCAGCCAAGAGATGACCCCTTCCTACAATGAGCAGTTCTTC.

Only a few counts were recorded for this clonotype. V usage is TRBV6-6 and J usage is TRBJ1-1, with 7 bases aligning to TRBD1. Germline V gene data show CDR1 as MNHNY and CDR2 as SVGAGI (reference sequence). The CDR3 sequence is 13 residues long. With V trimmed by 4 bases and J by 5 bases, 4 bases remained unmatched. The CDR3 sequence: CASSSGTETEAFF. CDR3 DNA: TGTGCCAGCAGTTCCGGGACAGAGACTGAAGCTTTCTTT.

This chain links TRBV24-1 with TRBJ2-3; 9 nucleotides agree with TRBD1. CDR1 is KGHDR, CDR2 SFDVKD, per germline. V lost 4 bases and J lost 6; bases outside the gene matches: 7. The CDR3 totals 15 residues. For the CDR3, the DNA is TGTGCCACCAGTGACACAGGGGGCCTTAGGGATACGCAGTATTTT. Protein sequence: CATSDTGGLRDTQYF.

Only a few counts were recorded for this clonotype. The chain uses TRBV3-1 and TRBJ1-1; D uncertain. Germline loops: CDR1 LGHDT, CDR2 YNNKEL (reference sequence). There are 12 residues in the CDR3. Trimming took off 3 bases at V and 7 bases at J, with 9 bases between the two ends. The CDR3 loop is CASSHLGREAFF. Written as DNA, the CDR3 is TGTGCCAGCAGCCACTTGGGCCGTGAAGCTTTCTTT. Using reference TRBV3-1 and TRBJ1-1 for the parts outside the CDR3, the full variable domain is DTAVSQTPKYLVTQMGNDKSIKCEQNLGHDTMYWYKQDSKKFLKIMFSYNNKELIINETVPNRFSPKSPDKAHLNLHINSLELGDSAVYFCASSHLGREAFFGQGTRLTVV.

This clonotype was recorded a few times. The chain's CDR3 is CASSYGQGGEQYF. In nucleotides, the CDR3 is TGTGCCAGCAGCTACGGACAGGGTGGCGAGCAGTACTTC. V gene TRBV3-1 combines with J gene TRBJ2-7; 8 nucleotides line up with TRBD1. With V trimmed by 5 bases and J by 6 bases, 6 bases remained unmatched. The length of the CDR3 is 13 residues. CDR1 and CDR2 (germline): LGHDT, YNNKEL (reference sequence).

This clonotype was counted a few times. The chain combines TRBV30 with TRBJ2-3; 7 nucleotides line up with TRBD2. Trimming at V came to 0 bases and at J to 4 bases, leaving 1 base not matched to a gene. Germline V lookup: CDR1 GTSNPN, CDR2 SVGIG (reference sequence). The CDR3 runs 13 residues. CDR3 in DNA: TGTGCCTGGAGTGTGGGGGGGTCAGATACGCAGTATTTT. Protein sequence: CAWSVGGSDTQYF.

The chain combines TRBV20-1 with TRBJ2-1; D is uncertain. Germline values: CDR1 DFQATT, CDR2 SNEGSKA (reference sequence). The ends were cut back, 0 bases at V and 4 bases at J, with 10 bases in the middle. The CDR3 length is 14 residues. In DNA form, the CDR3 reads TGCAGTGCTAGAGAGCCCCGGTCTTACAATGAGCAGTTCTTC. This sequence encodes CSAREPRSYNEQFF.

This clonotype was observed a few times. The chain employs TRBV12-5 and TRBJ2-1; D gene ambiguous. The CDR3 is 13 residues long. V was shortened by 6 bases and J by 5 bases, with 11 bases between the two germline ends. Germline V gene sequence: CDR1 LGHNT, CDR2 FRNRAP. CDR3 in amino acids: CASGATWDNEQFF. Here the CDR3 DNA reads TGTGCTAGTGGAGCGACTTGGGACAATGAGCAGTTCTTC.

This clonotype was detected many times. CDR3: CASSFRRAPRYEQYV. The CDR3 bases are TGTGCCAGCAGCTTCCGCAGGGCCCCTAGGTACGAGCAGTACGTC. This chain connects TRBV5-6 to TRBJ2-7; perhaps TRBD1 as D (5 bases). The CDR3 runs to 15 residues. Trimming stripped 2 bases from V and 4 bases from J, with 16 bases between. Germline V gene lookup returns CDR1 SGHDT and CDR2 YYEEEE.

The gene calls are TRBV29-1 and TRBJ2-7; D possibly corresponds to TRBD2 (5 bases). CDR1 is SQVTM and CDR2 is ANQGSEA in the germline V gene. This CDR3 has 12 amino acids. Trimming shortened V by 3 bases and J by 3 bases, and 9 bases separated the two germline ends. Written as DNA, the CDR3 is TGCAGCGTTGAGACCGGGAACTACGAGCAGTACTTC. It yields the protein CSVETGNYEQYF.

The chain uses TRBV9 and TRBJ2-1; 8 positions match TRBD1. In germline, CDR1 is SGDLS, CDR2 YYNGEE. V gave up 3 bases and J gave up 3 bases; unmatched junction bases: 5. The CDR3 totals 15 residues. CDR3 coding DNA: TGTGCCAGCAGCGGCCCGGGACAGGACTACAATGAGCAGTTCTTC. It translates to CASSGPGQDYNEQFF.

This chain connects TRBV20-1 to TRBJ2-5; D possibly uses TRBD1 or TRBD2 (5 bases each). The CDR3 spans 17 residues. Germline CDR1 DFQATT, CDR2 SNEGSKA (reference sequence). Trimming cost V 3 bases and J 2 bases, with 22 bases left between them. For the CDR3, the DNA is TGCAGTGCTAGGGGGCCCCTAGCTAATTTGGTACAAGAGACCCAGTACTTC. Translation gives CSARGPLANLVQETQYF.

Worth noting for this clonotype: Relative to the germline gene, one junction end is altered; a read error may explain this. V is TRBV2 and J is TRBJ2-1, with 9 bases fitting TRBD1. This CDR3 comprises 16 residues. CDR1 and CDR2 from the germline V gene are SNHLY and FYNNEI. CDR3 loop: CTSSEGTGNTYNEQFF. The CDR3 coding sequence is TGTACCAGCAGTGAAGGGACAGGGAATACCTACAATGAGCAGTTCTTC. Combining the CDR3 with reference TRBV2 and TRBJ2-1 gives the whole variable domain EPEVTQTPSHQVTQMGQEVILRCVPISNHLYFYWYRQILGQKVEFLVSFYNNEISEKSEIFDDQFSVERPDGSNFTLKIRSTKLEDSAMYFCTSSEGTGNTYNEQFFGPGTRLTVL.

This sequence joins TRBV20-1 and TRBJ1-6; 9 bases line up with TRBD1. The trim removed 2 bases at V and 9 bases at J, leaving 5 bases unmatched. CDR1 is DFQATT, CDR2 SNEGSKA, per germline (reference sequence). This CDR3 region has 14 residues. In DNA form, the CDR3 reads TGCAGTGCTAGATGGGGGACAGGGTTTTCACCCCTCCACTTT. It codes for CSARWGTGFSPLHF.

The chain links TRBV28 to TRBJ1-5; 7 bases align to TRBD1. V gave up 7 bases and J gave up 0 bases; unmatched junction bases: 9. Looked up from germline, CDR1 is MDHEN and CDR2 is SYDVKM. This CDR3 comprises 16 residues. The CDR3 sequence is CASKIGGGDSNQPQHF. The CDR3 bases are TGTGCCAGCAAAATAGGAGGGGGCGATAGCAATCAGCCCCAGCATTTT.

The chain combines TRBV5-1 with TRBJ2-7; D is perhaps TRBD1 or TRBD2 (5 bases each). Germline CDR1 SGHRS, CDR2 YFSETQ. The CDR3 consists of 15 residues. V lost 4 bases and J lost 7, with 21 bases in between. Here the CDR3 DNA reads TGCGCCAGCAGCATATCCGGGACCGCCTCCGGGGAGCAGTACTTC. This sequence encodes CASSISGTASGEQYF.